The sequence of this TCR beta chain was determined in a study of blood T cell repertoires in COVID-19. Study as a whole: Sample material is recorded as cDNA or gDNA derived from T cells, B-cell-depleted T cells, or PBMCs.

Per the original methods: Amplification of reference gene primers provided the estimated nucleated cell counts. Some clones are missing from TCRdb's copy, which holds only in-frame ones; the method was immunoSEQ multiplex PCR. That table is the source of V, J and clone size, and D and trimming were worked out from the DNA. The sample carries about 190,000 clones, 86% recorded once. Those who participated ranged in age from roughly 18 to 89 years and resided in about two dozen US areas. Clinical history as reported by participants underpinned cohort assignment. This clone was counted a single time. Per the germline V gene, CDR1 is SGHVS and CDR2 is FNYEAQ. This CDR3 is built from 19 residues. V lost 3 bases, J lost 4 bases, and 18 bases stayed unmatched.

This TCR was recovered from a woman aged 40 to 50 in a cohort exposed to, infected with or recovered from COVID-19 (not recorded which). V is TRBV7-6 and J is TRBJ1-2, with 9 bases lining up with TRBD1. Sequencing used PBMCs or T cells enriched from blood (not recorded which). The CDR3 here is CASSLAPGSRDREGYGYTF. DNA of the CDR3: TGTGCCAGCAGCTTGGCCCCAGGCTCCCGGGACAGGGAAGGCTATGGCTACACCTTC.